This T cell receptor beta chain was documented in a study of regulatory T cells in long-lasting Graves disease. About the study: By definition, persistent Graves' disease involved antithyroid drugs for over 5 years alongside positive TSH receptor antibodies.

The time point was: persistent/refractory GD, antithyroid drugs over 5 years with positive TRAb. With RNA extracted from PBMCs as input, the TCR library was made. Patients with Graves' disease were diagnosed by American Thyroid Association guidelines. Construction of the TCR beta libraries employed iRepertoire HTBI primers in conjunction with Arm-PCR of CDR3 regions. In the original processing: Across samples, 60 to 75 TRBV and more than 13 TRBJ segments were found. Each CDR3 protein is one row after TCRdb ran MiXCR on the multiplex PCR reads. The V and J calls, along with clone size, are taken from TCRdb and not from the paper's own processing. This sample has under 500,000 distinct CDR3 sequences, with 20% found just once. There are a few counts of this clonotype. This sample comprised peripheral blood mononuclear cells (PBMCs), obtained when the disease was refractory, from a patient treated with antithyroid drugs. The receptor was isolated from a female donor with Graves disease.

The CDR3 DNA reads as TGTGCCAGCAGCTTGGGGGGGACAGGGAGTACGACCCAGTACTTC. Protein product: CASSLGGTGSTTQYF. The chain couples TRBV5-5 to TRBJ2-5; 9 bases are a match to TRBD1. The CDR3 sequence is 15 residues long. The trim removed 0 bases at V and 7 bases at J, leaving 7 bases unmatched. Germline V gives CDR1 SGHKS, CDR2 YYEKEE (reference sequence).